This TCR beta chain came from a study of blood T cell repertoires in COVID-19. Across the study: Some COVID-19 samples were acute and others convalescent; all came from the United States, Italy and Spain. From T cells, B-cell-depleted T cells, or PBMCs came the material, which was cDNA or gDNA.

The authors' processing: For nucleated cells, counts were estimated from reference gene primer amplification. Sequencing was performed with immunoSEQ multiplex PCR; in TCRdb, only in-frame clones are kept and a portion is missing. D and trimming come from the DNA, and the V and J calls and clone size come from that table. The top ten hold roughly 3.3% of the sample, which has approximately 260,000 clones, around 90% seen once. V gave up 5 bases and J gave up 7 bases; unmatched junction bases: 8. CDR1 and CDR2 from the germline V gene are GTSNPN and SVGIG (reference sequence). The CDR3 is 13 amino acids.

The clonotype comes from a woman between 35 and 50 years old with acute or convalescent COVID-19. The sequencing input was peripheral blood. The chain uses TRBV30 and TRBJ2-1, with 7 bases lining up with TRBD1. The DNA of the CDR3 is TGTGCCTGGGCCCGAGGCAGGGGGAATGAGCAGTTCTTC. Translation gives CAWARGRGNEQFF.